What follows are 26 T cell receptor beta chains derived from one specimen sequenced in a study of T cell repertoires in cytomegalovirus infection. TCRdb reprocessed the reads via MiXCR and lists one record per CDR3 protein. Altogether fewer than 350,000 distinct CDR3 sequences are present, 17% being singletons, with the ten largest covering more than 10%. The sequenced sample was PBMCs. These receptors all come from a human donor in good health (CMV status not recorded). Some clones in this sample may be carry-over from other donors' samples.

This clonotype was observed at least ten times. V gene TRBV7-2 combines with J gene TRBJ2-3; D might be TRBD2 (5 bases). V shed 3 bases and J shed 9 bases, with 10 bases lying between them. CDR1 is SGHTA and CDR2 is FQGNSA in the germline V gene. CDR3 length equals 12 residues. CDR3 in amino acids: CASSLDWSTQYF. The CDR3 DNA reads TGTGCCAGCAGCTTGGACTGGAGCACGCAGTATTTT.

This rearrangement joins TRBV2 to TRBJ1-1; possibly TRBD1 for D (6 bases). The CDR3 runs to 18 residues. The germline gives CDR1 SNHLY, CDR2 FYNNEI. V shed 2 bases and J shed 0 bases, with 19 bases lying between them. The CDR3 DNA follows: TGTGCCAGCAGTGAATATTCAGGGGCTATGGGGGTGAACACTGAAGCTTTCTTT. It encodes CASSEYSGAMGVNTEAFF.

This clonotype was detected many times. The V and J genes are TRBV7-8 and TRBJ2-7, with D maybe TRBD1 (5 bases). Germline CDR1 SGHVS, CDR2 FQNEAQ. The CDR3 length is 16 residues. V gave up 0 bases and J gave up 2 bases, with 14 bases separating them. In DNA form, the CDR3 reads TGTGCCAGCAGCTTAGCGCTTCGTGGGGCGCCCTACGAGCAGTACTTC. This gives the protein CASSLALRGAPYEQYF.

This clonotype was counted ten times or more. The gene calls are TRBV5-4 and TRBJ1-2; D is unresolved. The CDR3 consists of 15 residues. Germline CDR1 reads SGHNT; CDR2 reads YYREEE (reference sequence). V lost 0 bases to trimming and J lost 1 base, with 10 bases between them. The CDR3 protein is CASSLVGVLNYGYTF. CDR3 in DNA: TGTGCCAGCAGCTTGGTTGGGGTGCTTAACTATGGCTACACCTTC.

The gene calls are TRBV6-2 or TRBV6-3 and TRBJ1-6, with 7 bases fitting TRBD1. The ends lost 4 bases at V and 10 bases at J; junction bases unmatched: 13. Germline loops: CDR1 MNHEY, CDR2 SVGEGT. The CDR3 is 16 residues long. The CDR3 sequence is CASSSLGQAGGSPLHF. CDR3 sequence (DNA): TGTGCCAGCAGTTCCCTAGGACAGGCCGGGGGATCACCCCTCCACTTT.

The rearrangement uses TRBV5-5 and TRBJ2-5; no reliable D call. Deletions cut 1 base from V and 5 bases from J, with 9 bases between. The CDR3 extends over 13 amino acids. The V gene's germline CDR1 is SGHKS and CDR2 YYEKEE (reference sequence). CDR3 sequence (DNA): TGTGCCAGCAGCTTGTTTCCCGGCGAGACCCAGTACTTC. This encodes CASSLFPGETQYF.

In the case of this clonotype: The conserved closing phenylalanine or tryptophan is absent in this CDR3, likely reflecting a read error. CDR3 region: CASSLSQGGAYEQYL. CDR3 in DNA: TGTGCCAGCAGTTTATCCCAGGGGGGTGCCTACGAGCAGTACTTG. V gene TRBV27 combines with J gene TRBJ2-7; TRBD1 might be the D (7 bases). V lost 0 bases to trimming and J lost 2 bases, with 11 bases between them. CDR1 MNHEY and CDR2 SMNVEV come from the germline V gene (reference sequence). The CDR3 runs to 15 residues.

The chain uses TRBV28 and TRBJ2-7, with 8 positions matching TRBD1. V dropped 5 bases and J dropped 3; count of bases not matched to a gene: 12. The CDR3 runs 16 residues. Germline V gives CDR1 MDHEN, CDR2 SYDVKM. CDR3 DNA: TGTGCCAGCAGTAGCGGACAGGGTTCCTCTTACTACGAGCAGTACTTC. Translating it yields CASSSGQGSSYYEQYF.

This clonotype was picked up many times. The chain is built from TRBV3-1 and TRBJ2-5, with TRBD1 matching over 7 bases. The CDR3 is made up of 14 amino acids. Trimming took 5 bases from V and 2 from J; bases not matched to a gene: 5. Per the germline V gene, CDR1 is LGHDT and CDR2 is YNNKEL (reference sequence). The CDR3 protein is CASSFWTGQETQYF. CDR3 sequence (DNA): TGTGCCAGCAGCTTCTGGACAGGACAAGAGACCCAGTACTTC.

This clonotype was recorded a few times. The CDR3 is CASSLPLGRGQSTGELFF. The DNA of the CDR3 is TGTGCCAGCAGTTTACCCTTGGGAAGGGGGCAGTCGACCGGGGAGCTGTTTTTT. This chain uses TRBV12-3 or TRBV12-4 with TRBJ2-2; 7 bases fit TRBD1. V shed 2 bases, J shed 5 bases, and the junction held 14 bases outside the gene matches. This CDR3 has 18 amino acids.

This clonotype counts as medium-sized (0.01 to 0.1%). This CDR3 is CASSSGTGANNEQFF. DNA for the CDR3: TGTGCCAGCAGCTCCGGGACAGGGGCAAACAATGAGCAGTTCTTC. The chain is built from TRBV7-6 and TRBJ2-1, with 10 bases that match TRBD1. Germline assignment: CDR1 SGHVS and CDR2 FNYEAQ. V trimming: 4 bases; J trimming: 5 bases; junction bases outside the gene matches: 5. CDR3 length: 15 residues.

There are a few counts of this clonotype. J is TRBJ2-7 and V is TRBV28, with D unresolved. V was trimmed by 5 bases and J by 1 base, leaving 12 bases between them. This CDR3 comprises 14 residues. Germline CDR1 is MDHEN and CDR2 is SYDVKM. CDR3 in DNA: TGTGCCAGCAGTCTAAGGAGCGTTTCCTACGAGCAGTACTTC. Translation: CASSLRSVSYEQYF.

This clonotype was seen ten or more times. The V call is TRBV12-3 or TRBV12-4, the J call TRBJ2-1, with D hard to call. This CDR3 has 11 amino acids. The V and J ends lost 5 bases and 9 bases respectively, with 8 bases between them. CDR3 bases: TGTGCCAGCAGTGAGCGCGGTGAGCAGTTCTTC. The encoded protein is CASSERGEQFF.

This clonotype appeared many times. V usage is TRBV28 and J usage is TRBJ2-3; maybe TRBD1 (6 bases). The germline V gene has CDR1 MDHEN and CDR2 SYDVKM. V shed 5 bases and J shed 3 bases, with 12 bases lying between them. The CDR3 is 14 amino acids. The CDR3 DNA is TGTGCCAGCAGTCCCCCGACAGGTACAGATACGCAGTATTTT. Translation gives CASSPPTGTDTQYF.

The chain couples TRBV6-6 to TRBJ2-7; 9 nucleotides match TRBD1. Losses at the gene ends were 4 bases for V and 3 bases for J; bases not matched to a gene: 7. Germline CDR1 reads MNHNY; CDR2 reads SVGAGI (reference sequence). This CDR3 has 15 residues. CDR3 protein: CASSWPGQGRYEQYF. The CDR3 region has the DNA TGTGCCAGCAGTTGGCCGGGACAGGGCCGCTACGAGCAGTACTTC.

This clonotype came up many times. The rearrangement joins TRBV7-9 to TRBJ1-1; D remains ambiguous. The CDR3 runs to 12 residues. Germline CDR1 SEHNR, CDR2 FQNEAQ (reference sequence). V was shortened by 5 bases and J by 5 bases, with 9 bases between the two germline ends. CDR3: CASSQGRTEAFF. CDR3 DNA: TGTGCCAGCAGCCAAGGCCGGACTGAAGCTTTCTTT.

This rearrangement joins TRBV19 to TRBJ2-3; 7 bases are a match to TRBD1. The CDR3 sequence is 14 residues long. Unmatched junction bases numbered 5, after V lost 6 bases and J lost 2 bases. Germline loops: CDR1 LNHDA, CDR2 SQIVND (reference sequence). The DNA for the CDR3 is TGTGCCAGTAGGAAGGACAGGTACACAGATACGCAGTATTTT. It codes for CASRKDRYTDTQYF.

This clonotype was counted between two and nine times. The rearrangement links TRBV11-1 to TRBJ2-1, with 7 nucleotides matching TRBD2. This CDR3 region has 16 residues. V gave up 5 bases and J gave up 2 bases; unmatched junction bases: 9. Germline CDR1 SGHAT, CDR2 FQDESV (reference sequence). In DNA, the CDR3 is TGTGCCAGCAGCCCGGGGGGTCCCGGGCCCTACAATGAGCAGTTCTTC. Translating gives CASSPGGPGPYNEQFF.

There are many counts of this clonotype. V is TRBV7-2 and J is TRBJ2-1, with D maybe TRBD1 (6 bases). The germline gives CDR1 SGHTA, CDR2 FQGNSA. The CDR3 extends over 15 amino acids. The V gene lost 2 bases and the J gene lost 10 bases, with 18 bases spanning the gap. The CDR3 nucleotides are TGTGCCAGCAGCTTAATCCCTATAAGAGGGGGAGAGCAGTTCTTC. Translating it yields CASSLIPIRGGEQFF.

This clonotype was seen more than once but under ten times. The chain recombines TRBV11-3 with TRBJ2-1; 10 positions match TRBD2. The CDR3 is 15 amino acids. Germline lookup yields CDR1 SGHNT and CDR2 YENEEA. V trimming: 6 bases; J trimming: 7 bases; junction bases outside the gene matches: 9. The CDR3 nucleotides are TGTGCCAGCAGTTTTAGCGGGGGGACACCAAATGAGCAGTTCTTC. This translates into CASSFSGGTPNEQFF.

The DNA for the CDR3 is TGTGCCAGCAGCGAAGTAGCGGGGGAGCCCTACGAGCAGTACTTC. Its translation is CASSEVAGEPYEQYF. This rearrangement joins TRBV3-1 to TRBJ2-7; 9 nucleotides align to TRBD2. V shed 5 bases, J shed 2 bases, and the junction held 7 bases outside the gene matches. Germline V lookup: CDR1 LGHDT, CDR2 YNNKEL (reference sequence). This CDR3 is 15 amino acids long.

The J gene is TRBJ2-7, the V gene TRBV27; possible D gene TRBD1, 6 bases. Between the trimmed V and J ends, which lost 2 bases and 4 bases, there was a span of 15 bases. Germline V gene sequence: CDR1 MNHEY, CDR2 SMNVEV (reference sequence). The CDR3 totals 15 residues. CDR3 nucleotide sequence: TGTGCCAGCAGTTTACTGCCAGGGGATTCGTACGAGCAGTACTTC. Translating gives CASSLLPGDSYEQYF.

The V gene is TRBV11-2, the J gene TRBJ2-1; 7 bases are shared with TRBD1. Germline V gene sequence: CDR1 SGHAT, CDR2 FQNNGV. This CDR3 is 16 amino acids long. Trimming took 1 base from V and 6 from J; bases not matched to a gene: 9. The CDR3, as DNA: TGTGCCAGCAGCTTAGTGATAGGGGGCCGAGGCAATGAGCAGTTCTTC. Its translation: CASSLVIGGRGNEQFF. Full variable domain (remainder filled in from reference TRBV11-2 and TRBJ2-1): EAGVAQSPRYKIIEKRQSVAFWCNPISGHATLYWYQQILGQGPKLLIQFQNNGVVDDSQLPKDRFSAERLKGVDSTLKIQPAKLEDSAVYLCASSLVIGGRGNEQFFGPGTRLTVL.

The table lists this clonotype with many counts. V gene TRBV11-2 combines with J gene TRBJ2-5; TRBD1 might be the D (6 bases). Trimming removed 5 bases from V and 2 bases from J, with 15 bases in between. The CDR3 runs 15 residues. The germline V gene has CDR1 SGHAT and CDR2 FQNNGV. DNA for the CDR3: TGTGCCAGCAGCACAGGGACACAACCGCAAGAGACCCAGTACTTC. It specifies CASSTGTQPQETQYF.

This clonotype was observed a few times. The gene calls are TRBV5-6 and TRBJ2-1; D is perhaps TRBD2 (5 bases). V lost 1 base, J lost 0 bases, and 17 bases lay in between. In germline, CDR1 is SGHDT, CDR2 YYEEEE. The CDR3 loop spans 18 amino acids. CDR3 sequence (DNA): TGTGCCAGCAGCTTGTCATGGCTAGCCCTAAGCTCCTACAATGAGCAGTTCTTC. This gives the protein CASSLSWLALSSYNEQFF.

This clonotype has more than one count but fewer than ten. The chain uses TRBV19 and TRBJ2-1; TRBD2 aligns across 7 bases. Germline V CDR1 and CDR2: LNHDA, SQIVND (reference sequence). The ends lost 7 bases at V and 9 bases at J; junction bases unmatched: 18. The length of the CDR3 is 16 residues. The CDR3 sequence is CASKDSSGHPWAEQFF. The CDR3 DNA follows: TGTGCCAGTAAGGATAGTAGCGGGCATCCGTGGGCTGAGCAGTTCTTC. The complete variable domain, with remaining parts taken from reference TRBV19 and TRBJ2-1, reads DGGITQSPKYLFRKEGQNVTLSCEQNLNHDAMYWYRQDPGQGLRLIYYSQIVNDFQKGDIAEGYSVSREKKESFPLTVTSAQKNPTAFYLCASKDSSGHPWAEQFFGPGTRLTVL.